A selection of T cell receptor beta chains follows, all from one sample in a study of human T cells and chemical hapten exposure. TCRdb redid the calling of the RACE reads with MiXCR, one entry per CDR3 protein. The sample lists 300,000 to 450,000 distinct CDR3 sequences, approximately 5.1% occurring once. The sequenced sample was whole blood, obtained in connection with sensitization to the hapten diphenylcyclopropenone (DPC). The receptors were sampled from a woman aged 45 to 65 with alopecia areata. Some clones in this sample may be carry-over from other donors' samples. The CDR3 runs from the conserved cysteine through the conserved F or W. A D gene is named only where the DNA matches it firmly. Rows may omit the clone size; those that give it use once, few, many or a size class.

J gene,D gene,V gene,clone size,CDR3 protein,CDR3 DNA
TRBJ2-3,TRBD2,TRBV12-3/TRBV12-4,-,CASRNGLAGGEDTQYF,TGTGCCAGCAGAAACGGACTAGCGGGAGGCGAAGATACGCAGTATTTT
TRBJ1-1,-,TRBV12-3/TRBV12-4,many,CASSSITNGEAFF,TGTGCCAGCAGTTCCATAACAAATGGTGAAGCTTTCTTT
TRBJ1-1,TRBD1,TRBV18,-,CASSPQSGGSTEAFF,TGTGCCAGCTCACCACAGTCAGGGGGGAGCACTGAAGCTTTCTTT
TRBJ2-7,-,TRBV27,many,CASSPTGLYYEQYF,TGTGCCAGCAGTCCCACAGGCCTCTACTACGAGCAGTACTTC
TRBJ2-1,-,TRBV20-1,-,CSATPQTPKDNEQFF,TGCAGTGCCACACCCCAAACCCCGAAGGACAATGAGCAGTTCTTC
TRBJ1-5,-,TRBV6-2/TRBV6-3,-,CASSFGRSNQPQHF,TGTGCCAGCAGTTTTGGGCGGAGCAATCAGCCCCAGCATTTT
TRBJ2-7,TRBD2,TRBV28,many,CASRGLAGTEQYF,TGTGCCAGCAGAGGACTAGCGGGAACCGAGCAGTACTTC
TRBJ2-3,-,TRBV20-1,many,CSAERGTDTQYF,TGCAGTGCGGAAAGAGGAACAGATACGCAGTATTTT
TRBJ2-1,-,TRBV2,many,CASLKGARGHNEQFF,TGTGCCAGCCTGAAGGGAGCGCGGGGGCACAATGAGCAGTTCTTC
TRBJ2-3,-,TRBV5-1,-,CASSPLAGHTGSDTQYF,TGCGCCAGCAGCCCCCTAGCCGGACACACAGGTTCAGATACGCAGTATTTT
TRBJ2-2,-,TRBV30,-,CAWSVRGFNTGELFF,TGTGCCTGGAGTGTACGGGGGTTTAACACCGGGGAGCTGTTTTTT
TRBJ1-5,-,TRBV28,many,CASKGPGGNQPQHF,TGTGCCAGCAAGGGACCGGGGGGAAATCAGCCCCAGCATTTT
TRBJ2-3,TRBD2,TRBV6-2/TRBV6-3,few,CASSLAAPTDTQYF,TGTGCCAGCAGTCTAGCGGCCCCTACAGATACGCAGTATTTT
TRBJ2-7,TRBD2,TRBV30,few,CAWSRVSGNEQYF,TGTGCCTGGAGTAGGGTTAGCGGGAACGAGCAGTACTTC
TRBJ2-5,-,TRBV19,many,CASSLVILEETQYF,TGTGCCAGTAGTCTAGTGATCCTTGAGGAGACCCAGTACTTC
TRBJ2-1,-,TRBV5-1,many,CASSLGPYQGPSPDNEQFF,TGCGCCAGCAGCTTAGGCCCCTACCAGGGACCAAGCCCTGACAATGAGCAGTTCTTC
TRBJ2-1,-,TRBV29-1,-,CSVSLRSAYNEQFF,TGCAGCGTGTCTCTACGAAGCGCCTACAATGAGCAGTTCTTC
TRBJ1-1,-,TRBV5-5,many,CASSLGGGIDEAFF,TGTGCCAGCAGCTTGGGGGGCGGTATTGATGAAGCTTTCTTT
TRBJ2-3,-,TRBV28,many,CAVPDTQYF,TGTGCCGTCCCAGATACGCAGTATTTT
TRBJ2-7,TRBD1,TRBV20-1,few,CSAEYLTGYGEQYF,TGCAGTGCCGAGTACCTGACAGGGTACGGCGAGCAGTACTTC
TRBJ1-1,-,TRBV7-2,few,CASSLNLVFEAFF,TGTGCCAGCAGCTTAAATTTGGTTTTTGAAGCTTTCTTT
TRBJ1-2,-,TRBV2,many,CASNEPLRYGYTF,TGTGCCAGCAATGAGCCACTTAGGTATGGCTACACCTTC
TRBJ1-5,TRBD1,TRBV9,many,CASSAGDRAQPQHF,TGTGCCAGCAGCGCGGGGGACAGGGCTCAGCCCCAGCATTTT
TRBJ2-1,TRBD2,TRBV12-3/TRBV12-4,-,CASSLYGGVTYNEQFF,TGTGCCAGCAGTTTGTATGGGGGGGTCACCTACAATGAGCAGTTCTTC
TRBJ1-1,-,TRBV29-1,few,CSVAGFGRGEAFF,TGCAGCGTTGCTGGGTTTGGTCGGGGTGAAGCTTTCTTT
TRBJ1-1,-,TRBV29-1,many,CSVTANTEAFF,TGCAGCGTAACAGCGAACACTGAAGCTTTCTTT
TRBJ2-2,-,TRBV12-3/TRBV12-4,few,CASSPTATTPNTGELFF,TGTGCCAGCAGTCCCACAGCGACAACCCCCAACACCGGGGAGCTGTTTTTT
TRBJ2-4,TRBD2,TRBV11-2,-,CASSLVASGLSKNIQYF,TGTGCCAGCAGCTTAGTAGCTAGCGGGCTGTCCAAAAACATTCAGTACTTC
TRBJ2-1,TRBD1,TRBV5-1,many,CASSLAPGTGVFF,TGCGCCAGCAGCTTGGCCCCCGGGACAGGGGTTTTCTTC
TRBJ2-1,-,TRBV2,few,CASSADGYNEQFF,TGTGCCAGCAGTGCCGACGGGTACAATGAGCAGTTCTTC
TRBJ2-3,-,TRBV29-1,many,CSVEGATDTQYF,TGCAGCGTTGAAGGGGCGACAGATACGCAGTATTTT
TRBJ2-3,TRBD2,TRBV12-3/TRBV12-4,few,CASSPPNPGTSVLDTQYF,TGTGCCAGCAGTCCTCCCAACCCCGGGACTAGTGTGTTAGATACGCAGTATTTT
TRBJ2-2,-,TRBV7-9,-,CASSLIVLTGSTGELFF,TGTGCCAGCAGCTTAATTGTGCTGACGGGTTCCACCGGGGAGCTGTTTTTT
TRBJ1-6,-,TRBV6-6,few,CASTLGGTFFNSPLHF,TGTGCCAGCACCCTAGGGGGGACCTTTTTTAATTCACCCCTCCACTTT
TRBJ2-7,-,TRBV7-6,few,CASSFGGSEQYF,TGTGCCAGCAGCTTTGGGGGGTCCGAGCAGTACTTC
TRBJ2-3,TRBD2,TRBV5-6,-,CASSYGTGGLGDTQYF,TGTGCCAGCAGCTATGGAACGGGGGGGCTTGGAGATACGCAGTATTTT
TRBJ2-3,TRBD2,TRBV27,many,CASSQGTSTGAQYF,TGTGCCAGCAGTCAAGGGACTAGCACTGGTGCGCAGTATTTT
TRBJ2-5,-,TRBV18,-,CASSPVEENQYF,TGTGCCAGCTCACCCGTTGAAGAGAACCAGTACTTC
TRBJ2-5,-,TRBV20-1,-,CSVQTYEETQYF,TGCAGTGTTCAGACTTATGAAGAGACCCAGTACTTC
TRBJ2-1,TRBD2,TRBV29-1,many,CSVRTASGKGEQFF,TGCAGCGTCCGAACGGCTAGCGGGAAAGGTGAGCAGTTCTTC
TRBJ1-1,TRBD1,TRBV3-1,few,CASRRTGEYTEAFF,TGTGCCAGCAGACGGACAGGGGAGTATACTGAAGCTTTCTTT
TRBJ2-7,TRBD2,TRBV12-3/TRBV12-4,few,CASSGGLPGEQYF,TGTGCCAGCAGCGGGGGGTTGCCTGGAGAGCAGTACTTC
TRBJ2-7,-,TRBV12-3/TRBV12-4,-,CASSAGRTHEQYF,TGTGCCAGCAGTGCCGGGCGGACCCACGAGCAGTACTTC
TRBJ1-5,-,TRBV6-5,many,CASTMAGSNQPQHF,TGTGCCAGCACCATGGCCGGTAGCAATCAGCCCCAGCATTTT
TRBJ1-1,-,TRBV6-2/TRBV6-3,many,CASRSGATEAFF,TGTGCCAGCAGGTCAGGCGCCACTGAAGCTTTCTTT
TRBJ1-6,-,TRBV5-6,many,CASSFSTGNSPLHF,TGTGCCAGCAGCTTCTCCACGGGTAATTCACCCCTCCACTTT
TRBJ2-1,-,TRBV5-4,many,CASSREHNEQFF,TGTGCCAGCAGCCGCGAACACAATGAGCAGTTCTTC
TRBJ2-3,TRBD2,TRBV7-2,many,CASSFLAGGPDTQYF,TGTGCCAGCAGCTTCCTAGCGGGGGGGCCAGATACGCAGTATTTT
TRBJ2-1,-,TRBV2,-,CASRYRVGGRTHNEQFF,TGTGCCAGCAGGTACAGGGTAGGGGGGAGAACCCACAATGAGCAGTTCTTC
TRBJ1-3,-,TRBV7-8,-,CASSLGQRFSGNTIYF,TGTGCCAGCAGCTTAGGCCAAAGATTCTCTGGAAACACCATATATTTT
TRBJ1-5,TRBD1,TRBV20-1,many,CSASSGTGFQPQHF,TGCAGTGCTAGTTCCGGGACAGGGTTTCAGCCCCAGCATTTT
TRBJ2-7,TRBD1,TRBV29-1,many,CSVKQGAHEQYF,TGCAGCGTTAAACAGGGGGCCCACGAGCAGTACTTC